The 23 T cell receptor beta chains reported below all come from one sample, sequenced in a study of shared clonotypes between healthy human individuals. The protocol was immunoSEQ multiplex PCR, while the TCRdb copy is restricted to in-frame clones and leaves out a portion. The sample has millions of clones, 85% to 95% seen once. The sample comprised naive CD4+ T cells sorted from blood. The subset: CD45RA+ positively selected. Every receptor here comes from a man aged 18-30 years in good health.

The chain couples TRBV18 to TRBJ2-1; 8 nucleotides agree with TRBD2. The ends lost 4 bases at V and 8 bases at J; junction bases unmatched: 7. The germline V gene encodes CDR1 KGHSH and CDR2 LQKENI. The CDR3 covers 14 residues. The CDR3 protein is CASSRSGAGDEQFF. The CDR3 DNA reads as TGTGCCAGCTCACGTAGCGGGGCGGGCGATGAGCAGTTCTTC. The full variable domain, in which reference TRBV18 and TRBJ2-1 provide the parts outside the CDR3, is NAGVMQNPRHLVRRRGQEARLRCSPMKGHSHVYWYRQLPEEGLKFMVYLQKENIIDESGMPKERFSAEFPKEGPSILRIQQVVRGDSAAYFCASSRSGAGDEQFFGPGTRLTVL.

CDR3 amino acids: CASNRDTLNTEAFF. The DNA of the CDR3 is TGTGCCAGCAACAGGGACACCTTGAACACTGAAGCTTTCTTT. The chain couples TRBV28 to TRBJ1-1; a possible D gene is TRBD1 (6 bases). Germline values: CDR1 MDHEN, CDR2 SYDVKM. The CDR3 spans 14 residues. V shed 7 bases and J shed 0 bases, with 12 bases lying between them. The whole variable domain, remainder taken from reference TRBV28 and TRBJ1-1, is DVKVTQSSRYLVKRTGEKVFLECVQDMDHENMFWYRQDPGLGLRLIYFSYDVKMKEKGDIPEGYSVSREKKERFSLILESASTNQTSMYLCASNRDTLNTEAFFGQGTRLTVV.

This sequence joins TRBV25-1 and TRBJ1-6; D call uncertain. Trimming removed 5 bases at V and 8 bases at J, with 13 bases between. Germline-derived CDR1 and CDR2 are MGHDK and SYGVNS. This CDR3 region has 14 residues. The CDR3 bases are TGTGCCAGCAGTATACATAGGCTCGATTCACCCCTCCACTTT. It translates to CASSIHRLDSPLHF. Based on the CDR3 plus reference TRBV25-1 and TRBJ1-6, the full variable domain is EADIYQTPRYLVIGTGKKITLECSQTMGHDKMYWYQQDPGMELHLIHYSYGVNSTEKGDLSSESTVSRIRTEHFPLTLESARPSHTSQYLCASSIHRLDSPLHFGNGTRLTVT.

This chain uses TRBV19 with TRBJ1-3, with unresolved D. Trimming removed 5 bases from V and 0 bases from J, with 8 bases in between. CDR3 size: 14 residues. Germline V gives CDR1 LNHDA, CDR2 SQIVND (reference sequence). The CDR3 nucleotides read TGTGCCAGTAGTCCAGCACCCTCTGGAAACACCATATATTTT. It encodes CASSPAPSGNTIYF.

This chain connects TRBV19 to TRBJ1-2; 12 nucleotides agree with TRBD1. Germline-derived CDR1 and CDR2 are LNHDA and SQIVND (reference sequence). Unmatched junction bases numbered 6, after V lost 5 bases and J lost 2 bases. This CDR3 is 16 amino acids long. The CDR3 here is CASSVSGTGGNYGYTF. The DNA for the CDR3 is TGTGCCAGTAGTGTCTCCGGGACAGGGGGCAACTATGGCTACACCTTC.

CDR3 residues: CASSLGSGAETQYF. As DNA, the CDR3 is TGTGCCAGCAGCTTAGGTTCAGGGGCCGAGACCCAGTACTTC. The genes are TRBV11-2 and TRBJ2-5; TRBD1 is a possible D gene (6 bases). The CDR3 has 14 residues. Trimming took off 1 base at V and 5 bases at J, with 11 bases between the two ends. Looked up from germline, CDR1 is SGHAT and CDR2 is FQNNGV.

The chain carries TRBV21-1 and TRBJ2-4. TRBV21-1 is noted as a pseudogene. This CDR3 is built from 16 residues. In DNA form, the CDR3 reads TGTGCCAGCAGCGCACAGGGGAGGGTGGCCAAAAACATTCAGTACTTC. Residues: CASSAQGRVAKNIQYF.

This clone was seen just once. This chain connects TRBV30 to TRBJ1-2; 7 nucleotides match TRBD1. The J segment lost 6 bases and the V segment lost 2 bases, leaving 9 bases of the junction unmatched. CDR3 length equals 14 residues. The V gene's germline CDR1 is GTSNPN and CDR2 SVGIG (reference sequence). CDR3 sequence (DNA): TGTGCCTGGAGTAGGGAGGACAGGACTAATGGCTACACCTTC. Its translation: CAWSREDRTNGYTF.

V usage is TRBV30 and J usage is TRBJ1-4; 8 bases line up with TRBD1. Germline values: CDR1 GTSNPN, CDR2 SVGIG (reference sequence). This CDR3 is 15 amino acids long. V lost 3 bases and J lost 6; bases outside the gene matches: 9. In nucleotides, the CDR3 is TGTGCCTGGAGGGGAGTCGGGACAGGACATGAAAAACTGTTTTTT. It codes for CAWRGVGTGHEKLFF.

The chain links TRBV19 to TRBJ2-7; TRBD1 is a possible D gene (6 bases). Trimming pared 10 bases from V and 2 bases from J, leaving 18 bases between. This CDR3 contains 14 residues. Germline CDR1 and CDR2: LNHDA and SQIVND (reference sequence). CDR3 residues: CATKGDRPPYEQYF. The CDR3 DNA sequence: TGTGCCACTAAGGGAGACAGGCCTCCCTACGAGCAGTACTTC.

The rearrangement uses TRBV6-1 and TRBJ1-2; 7 nucleotides align to TRBD1. The J segment lost 8 bases and the V segment lost 1 base, leaving 10 bases of the junction unmatched. This CDR3 contains 15 residues. In germline, CDR1 is MNHNS, CDR2 SASEGT. CDR3 coding DNA: TGTGCCAGCAGTGAAGATGGACAGGAGGTCCGGGGCTACACCTTC. This translates into CASSEDGQEVRGYTF.

CDR3 sequence (DNA): TGTGCCAGCAGGTCCACTGCTGAGGACGAGCAGTACTTC. Translation gives CASRSTAEDEQYF. The chain links TRBV28 to TRBJ2-7; D is undetermined. V was trimmed by 6 bases and J by 5 bases, leaving 14 bases between them. The CDR3 spans 13 residues. Germline assignment: CDR1 MDHEN and CDR2 SYDVKM.

The gene calls are TRBV5-4 and TRBJ2-7, with TRBD2 matching 10 bases. This CDR3 has 14 amino acids. V trimming: 4 bases; J trimming: 5 bases; junction bases outside the gene matches: 6. CDR1 SGHNT and CDR2 YYREEE come from the germline V gene (reference sequence). CDR3 nucleotide sequence: TGTGCCAGCAGCCGAAGCGGGAGGGCGGACGAGCAGTACTTC. Its protein product is CASSRSGRADEQYF.

The rearrangement uses TRBV6-1 and TRBJ2-7; 9 bases are shared with TRBD1. CDR3 length equals 14 residues. CDR1 and CDR2 from the germline V gene are MNHNS and SASEGT. J was trimmed by 3 bases and V by 8 bases; bases with no gene match: 8. CDR3 sequence (DNA): TGTGCCAGCCTGGGACAGGGAACCTTCTACGAGCAGTACTTC. Amino acid sequence: CASLGQGTFYEQYF.

This chain uses TRBV5-3 with TRBJ2-7, with TRBD1 matching 9 bases. TRBV5-3 is an open reading frame whose function is uncertain. This CDR3 contains 14 residues. The ends lost 4 bases at V and 3 bases at J; junction bases unmatched: 5. The CDR3 sequence is CARSTNRGLYEQYF. The CDR3 DNA follows: TGTGCCAGAAGCACGAACAGGGGGCTCTACGAGCAGTACTTC.

The CDR3 DNA reads TGTGCCAGCAGCCTATCCGTGGCTAGTAGTGAGCAGTTCTTC. Amino acids: CASSLSVASSEQFF. The V call is TRBV11-3, the J call TRBJ2-1; no clear D. Germline CDR1 reads SGHNT; CDR2 reads YENEEA. The CDR3 contains 14 residues. Trimming stripped 5 bases from V and 9 bases from J, with 17 bases between.

The chain employs TRBV6-5 and TRBJ2-5; TRBD2 agrees at 7 bases. Germline V gene lookup returns CDR1 MNHEY and CDR2 SVGAGI. The CDR3 is 13 residues long. Losses at the gene ends were 10 bases for V and 5 bases for J; bases not matched to a gene: 10. Here the CDR3 DNA reads TGTGCCACGGGGAGGGAGGGCCGGGAGACCCAGTACTTC. This sequence encodes CATGREGRETQYF.

The V and J genes are TRBV7-9 and TRBJ2-5; the D is unclear. Germline V gene sequence: CDR1 SEHNR, CDR2 FQNEAQ (reference sequence). Trimming took off 3 bases at V and 5 bases at J, with 13 bases between the two ends. The CDR3 has 14 residues. DNA of the CDR3: TGTGCCAGCAGCTTGTTAAGGACCCGGGAGACCCAGTACTTC. It codes for CASSLLRTRETQYF.

About this clone itself: The identical CDR3 is also encoded by other nucleotide sequences in the sample. The V gene is TRBV5-1, the J gene TRBJ1-2, with D possibly being TRBD1 (5 bases). Per germline, CDR1 SGHRS and CDR2 YFSETQ. The CDR3 is 14 residues long. Trimming left V 2 bases short and J 3 bases short, with 11 bases between. Here the CDR3 reads CASSLRGADYGYTF. CDR3 DNA: TGCGCCAGCAGCTTACGTGGGGCGGACTATGGCTACACCTTC.

J is TRBJ2-5 and V is TRBV7-9; tentative D call: TRBD1 (6 bases). The CDR3 is 15 amino acids. Germline lookup yields CDR1 SEHNR and CDR2 FQNEAQ (reference sequence). Deletions cut 7 bases from V and 4 bases from J, with 19 bases between. The CDR3 DNA reads TGTGCCAGCAATGGGCAGGGGATCTTAGGAGAGACCCAGTACTTC. The encoded protein is CASNGQGILGETQYF.

V is TRBV7-2 and J is TRBJ2-1; TRBD2 matches at 7 bases. Trimming at V came to 0 bases and at J to 7 bases, leaving 6 bases not matched to a gene. This CDR3 comprises 15 residues. Germline assignment: CDR1 SGHTA and CDR2 FQGNSA. The CDR3 nucleotides read TGTGCCAGCAGCTTAGCTGCGCTAGCGGTGAATGAGCAGTTCTTC. Its protein is CASSLAALAVNEQFF. The variable domain in full, with the rest retrieved from reference TRBV7-2 and TRBJ2-1, is GAGVSQSPSNKVTEKGKDVELRCDPISGHTALYWYRQSLGQGLEFLIYFQGNSAPDKSGLPSDRFSAERTGGSVSTLTIQRTQQEDSAVYLCASSLAALAVNEQFFGPGTRLTVL.

This clone was seen a single time. This chain joins TRBV28 and TRBJ2-7; D is unresolved. Germline lookup yields CDR1 MDHEN and CDR2 SYDVKM. Trimming removed 6 bases at V and 1 base at J, with 16 bases between. This CDR3 has 15 amino acids. Written as DNA, the CDR3 is TGTGCCAGCAGCTCCCAAGGGCTAAATTCCTACGAGCAGTACTTC. Its protein product is CASSSQGLNSYEQYF.

The chain combines TRBV6-1 with TRBJ2-7; 9 nucleotides match TRBD1. Per the germline V gene, CDR1 is MNHNS and CDR2 is SASEGT. The CDR3 is 13 amino acids. J was trimmed by 2 bases and V by 6 bases; bases with no gene match: 2. The CDR3, as DNA: TGTGCCAGCAGGAACAGGGGGCCCTACGAGCAGTACTTC. This translates into CASRNRGPYEQYF.